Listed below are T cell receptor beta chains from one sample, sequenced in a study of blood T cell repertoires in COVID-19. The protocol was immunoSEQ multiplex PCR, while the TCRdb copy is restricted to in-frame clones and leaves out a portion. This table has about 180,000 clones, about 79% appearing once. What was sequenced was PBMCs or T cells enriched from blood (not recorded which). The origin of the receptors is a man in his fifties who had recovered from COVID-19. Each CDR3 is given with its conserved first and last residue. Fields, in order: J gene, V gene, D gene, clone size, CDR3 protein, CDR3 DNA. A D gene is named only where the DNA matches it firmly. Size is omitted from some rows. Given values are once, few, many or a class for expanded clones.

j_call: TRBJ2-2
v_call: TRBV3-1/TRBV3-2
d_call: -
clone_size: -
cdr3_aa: CASSQNPSGRLVIGELFF
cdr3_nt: TGTGCCAGCAGCCAAAATCCATCGGGGAGACTAGTCATCGGGGAGCTGTTTTTT

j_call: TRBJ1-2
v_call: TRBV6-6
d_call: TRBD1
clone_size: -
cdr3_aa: CASRAGTVTANYGYTF
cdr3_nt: TGTGCCAGCAGGGCCGGGACAGTAACTGCTAACTATGGCTACACCTTC

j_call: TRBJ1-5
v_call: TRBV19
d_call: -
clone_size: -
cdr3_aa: CASSRERALLNSNQPQHF
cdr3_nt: TGTGCCAGTAGTAGAGAAAGAGCCTTACTAAATAGCAATCAGCCCCAGCATTTT

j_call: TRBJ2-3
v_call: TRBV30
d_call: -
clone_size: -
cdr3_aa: CAWSVFSTDTQYF
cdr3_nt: TGTGCCTGGAGTGTCTTTAGCACAGATACGCAGTATTTT

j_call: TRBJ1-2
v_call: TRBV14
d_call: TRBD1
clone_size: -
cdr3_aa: CASSPGTGGAYGYTF
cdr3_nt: TGTGCCAGCAGCCCGGGGACAGGGGGCGCCTATGGCTACACCTTC

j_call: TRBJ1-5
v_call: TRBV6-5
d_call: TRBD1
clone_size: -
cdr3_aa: CASRRDRGGQPQHF
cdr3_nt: TGTGCCAGCAGGAGGGACAGGGGGGGCCAGCCCCAGCATTTT

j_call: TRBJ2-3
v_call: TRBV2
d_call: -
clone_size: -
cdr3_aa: CASSEVGGRTDTQYF
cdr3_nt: TGTGCCAGCAGTGAAGTGGGGGGGCGGACAGATACGCAGTATTTT

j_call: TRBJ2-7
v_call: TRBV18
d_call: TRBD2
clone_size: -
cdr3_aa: CASSTSVGSYEQYF
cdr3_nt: TGTGCCAGCTCTACTAGCGTGGGGTCCTACGAGCAGTACTTC

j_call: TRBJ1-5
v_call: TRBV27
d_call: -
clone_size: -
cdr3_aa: CASRLATGLNQPQHF
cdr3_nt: TGTGCCAGCAGGCTAGCCACAGGGCTAAATCAGCCCCAGCATTTT

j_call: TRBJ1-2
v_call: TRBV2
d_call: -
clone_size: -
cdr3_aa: CASSEGGGYGYTF
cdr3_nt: TGTGCCAGCAGTGAAGGGGGGGGCTATGGCTACACCTTC

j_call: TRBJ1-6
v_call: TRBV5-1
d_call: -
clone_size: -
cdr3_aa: CASSLEQENSPLHF
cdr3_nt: TGCGCCAGCAGCTTGGAACAGGAGAATTCACCCCTCCACTTT

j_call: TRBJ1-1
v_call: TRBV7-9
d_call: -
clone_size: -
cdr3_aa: CASSRDWNTEAFF
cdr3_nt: TGTGCCAGCAGCAGAGACTGGAACACTGAAGCTTTCTTT

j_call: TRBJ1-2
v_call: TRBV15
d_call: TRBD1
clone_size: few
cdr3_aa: CATSRQGARGYTF
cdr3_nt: TGTGCCACCAGCAGACAGGGGGCGCGTGGCTACACCTTC

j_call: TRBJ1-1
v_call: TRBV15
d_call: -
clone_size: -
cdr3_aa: CATSRGIQVEAFF
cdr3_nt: TGTGCCACCAGCAGAGGAATACAGGTTGAAGCTTTCTTT

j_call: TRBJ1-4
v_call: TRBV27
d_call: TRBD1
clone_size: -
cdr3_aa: CASSFRTGDEKLFF
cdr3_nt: TGTGCCAGCAGTTTCCGAACAGGGGATGAAAAACTGTTTTTT

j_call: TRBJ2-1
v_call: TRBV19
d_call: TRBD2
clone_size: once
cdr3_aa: CASMVGREGEQFF
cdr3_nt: TGTGCCAGTATGGTGGGGAGGGAGGGTGAGCAGTTCTTC

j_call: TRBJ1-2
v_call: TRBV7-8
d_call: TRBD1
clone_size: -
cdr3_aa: CASSLPGTGASSYGYTF
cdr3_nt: TGTGCCAGCAGCTTACCCGGGACAGGGGCTTCTAGCTATGGCTACACCTTC

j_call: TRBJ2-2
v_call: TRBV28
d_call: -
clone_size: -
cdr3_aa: CASSLWRMDTGPGELFF
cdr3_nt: TGTGCCAGCAGTTTATGGAGGATGGACACCGGCCCCGGGGAGCTGTTTTTT

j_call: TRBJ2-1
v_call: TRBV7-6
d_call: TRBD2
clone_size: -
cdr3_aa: CASRGAFGGAGDEQFF
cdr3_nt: TGTGCCAGCAGGGGTGCATTCGGGGGGGCAGGCGATGAGCAGTTCTTC

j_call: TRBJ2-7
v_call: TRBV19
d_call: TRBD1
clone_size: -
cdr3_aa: CASSRPGTGTYEQYF
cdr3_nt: TGTGCCAGTAGCCGTCCCGGGACAGGAACCTACGAGCAGTACTTC

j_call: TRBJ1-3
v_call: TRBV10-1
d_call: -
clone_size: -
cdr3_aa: CASSLDSSSGNTIYF
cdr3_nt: TGCGCCAGCAGCTTGGACTCCAGCTCTGGAAACACCATATATTTT

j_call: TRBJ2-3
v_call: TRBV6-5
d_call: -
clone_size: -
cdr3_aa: CATAGYGVDTQYF
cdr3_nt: TGTGCCACCGCCGGCTACGGGGTAGATACGCAGTATTTT

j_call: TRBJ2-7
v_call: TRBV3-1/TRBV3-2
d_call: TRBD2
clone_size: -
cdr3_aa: CASSHRLAGGFSEQYF
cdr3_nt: TGTGCCAGCAGCCACCGTTTGGCGGGGGGCTTCTCCGAGCAGTACTTC

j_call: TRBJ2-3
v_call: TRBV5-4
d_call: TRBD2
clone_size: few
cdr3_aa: CASSAGLGSTDTQYF
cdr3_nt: TGTGCCAGCAGCGCGGGACTAGGGAGCACAGATACGCAGTATTTT

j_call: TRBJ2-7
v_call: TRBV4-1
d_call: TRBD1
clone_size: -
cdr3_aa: CASSRDSGGTYEQYF
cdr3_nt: TGCGCCAGCAGCCGAGACTCAGGGGGCACGTACGAGCAGTACTTC

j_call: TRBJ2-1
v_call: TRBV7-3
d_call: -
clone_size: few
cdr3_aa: CASSLAGGNEQFF
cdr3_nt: TGTGCCAGCAGCTTAGCCGGGGGAAATGAGCAGTTCTTC

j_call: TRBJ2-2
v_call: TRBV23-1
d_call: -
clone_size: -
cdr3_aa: CASSQTPFQGQTGELFF
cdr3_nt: TGCGCCAGCAGTCAAACCCCCTTTCAGGGGCAAACCGGGGAGCTGTTTTTT

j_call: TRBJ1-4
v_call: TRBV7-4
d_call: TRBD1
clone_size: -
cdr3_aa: CASSTGTVIEKLFF
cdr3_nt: TGTGCCAGCAGCACCGGGACAGTGATTGAAAAACTGTTTTTT

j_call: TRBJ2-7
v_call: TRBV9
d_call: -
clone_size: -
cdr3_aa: CASSVGSESYGQYF
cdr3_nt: TGTGCCAGCAGCGTAGGAAGCGAGTCCTACGGGCAGTACTTC

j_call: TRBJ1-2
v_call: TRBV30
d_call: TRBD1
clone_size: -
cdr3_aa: CAWTGQGTTNYGYTF
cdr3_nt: TGTGCCTGGACAGGACAGGGAACTACTAACTATGGCTACACCTTC

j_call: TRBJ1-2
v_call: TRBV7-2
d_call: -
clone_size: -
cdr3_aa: CASSPRRAGSDGYTF
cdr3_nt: TGTGCCAGCAGCCCTCGACGGGCAGGGTCAGATGGCTACACCTTC

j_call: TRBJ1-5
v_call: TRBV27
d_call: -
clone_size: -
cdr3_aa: CASSLSPDIPQHF
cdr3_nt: TGTGCCAGCAGTTTATCCCCTGACATTCCCCAGCATTTT

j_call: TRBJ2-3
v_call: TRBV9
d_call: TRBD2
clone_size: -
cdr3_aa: CASSVASGGTHTDTQYF
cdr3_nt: TGTGCCAGCAGCGTCGCTAGCGGGGGCACTCACACAGATACGCAGTATTTT

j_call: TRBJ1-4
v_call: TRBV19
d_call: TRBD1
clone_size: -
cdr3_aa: CASSTTTGGSGKLFF
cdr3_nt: TGTGCCAGTAGTACCACGACAGGGGGTTCTGGAAAACTGTTTTTT

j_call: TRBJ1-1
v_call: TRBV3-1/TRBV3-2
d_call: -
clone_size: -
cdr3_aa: CASSQLGSNTEAFF
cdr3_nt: TGTGCCAGCAGCCAACTGGGCTCGAACACTGAAGCTTTCTTT

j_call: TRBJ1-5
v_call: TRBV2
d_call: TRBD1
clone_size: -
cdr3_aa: CASREQGVGQPQHF
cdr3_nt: TGTGCCAGCAGAGAACAGGGGGTGGGTCAGCCCCAGCATTTT

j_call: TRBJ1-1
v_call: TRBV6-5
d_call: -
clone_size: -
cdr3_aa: CASRIMQGPAFF
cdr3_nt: TGTGCCAGCAGGATCATGCAGGGCCCAGCTTTCTTT

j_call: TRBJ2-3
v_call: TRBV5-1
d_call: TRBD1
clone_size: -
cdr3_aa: CASSLARGNTDTQYF
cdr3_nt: TGCGCCAGCAGCTTGGCCAGGGGGAACACAGATACGCAGTATTTT

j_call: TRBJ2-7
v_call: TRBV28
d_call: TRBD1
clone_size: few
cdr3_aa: CASSPPLGTGNGYEQYF
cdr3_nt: TGTGCCAGCAGTCCCCCATTGGGGACAGGGAACGGGTACGAGCAGTACTTC

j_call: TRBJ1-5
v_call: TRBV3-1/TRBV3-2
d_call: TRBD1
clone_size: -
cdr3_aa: CASSHATGSQPQHF
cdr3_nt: TGTGCCAGCAGCCATGCGACAGGGTCTCAGCCCCAGCATTTT

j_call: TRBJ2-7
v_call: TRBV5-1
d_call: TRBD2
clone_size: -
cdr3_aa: CASSISGTTYEQYF
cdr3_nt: TGCGCCAGCAGCATTAGCGGGACGACCTACGAGCAGTACTTC

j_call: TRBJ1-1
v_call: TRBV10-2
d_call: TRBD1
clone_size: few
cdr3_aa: CASSGTGVTEAFF
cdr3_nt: TGCGCCAGCAGTGGGACAGGGGTCACTGAAGCTTTCTTT

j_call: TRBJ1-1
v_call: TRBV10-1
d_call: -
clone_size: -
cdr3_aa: CASSRQADTEAFF
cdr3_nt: TGCGCCAGCAGTAGACAGGCCGACACTGAAGCTTTCTTT

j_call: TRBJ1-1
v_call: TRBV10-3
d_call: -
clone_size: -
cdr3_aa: CAISESPITRGAKNTEAFF
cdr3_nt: TGTGCCATCAGTGAGTCCCCCATTACCCGGGGGGCAAAGAACACTGAAGCTTTCTTT

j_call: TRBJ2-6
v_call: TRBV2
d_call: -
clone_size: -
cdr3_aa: CASSERVKASGANVLTF
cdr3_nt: TGTGCCAGCAGTGAACGGGTGAAAGCCTCTGGGGCCAACGTCCTGACTTTC

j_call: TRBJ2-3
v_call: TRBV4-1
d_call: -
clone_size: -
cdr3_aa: CASSRQGSTDTQYF
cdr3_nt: TGCGCCAGCAGCCGGCAGGGAAGCACAGATACGCAGTATTTT

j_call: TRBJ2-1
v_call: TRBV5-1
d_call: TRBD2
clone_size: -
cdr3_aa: CASSWSSGGTSYNEQFF
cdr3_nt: TGCGCCAGCAGCTGGTCTAGCGGGGGTACTTCCTACAATGAGCAGTTCTTC

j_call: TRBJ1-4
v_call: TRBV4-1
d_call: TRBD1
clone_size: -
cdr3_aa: CASSQATGNYEKLFF
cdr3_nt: TGCGCCAGCAGCCAGGCGACAGGGAACTATGAAAAACTGTTTTTT

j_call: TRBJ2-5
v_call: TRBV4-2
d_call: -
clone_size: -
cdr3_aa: CASSPRDGETQYF
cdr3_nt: TGTGCCAGCAGCCCGAGGGATGGTGAGACCCAGTACTTC

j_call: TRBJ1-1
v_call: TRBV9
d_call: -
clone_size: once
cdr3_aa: CASSMGVGNTEAFF
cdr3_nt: TGTGCCAGCAGCATGGGCGTAGGGAACACTGAAGCTTTCTTT

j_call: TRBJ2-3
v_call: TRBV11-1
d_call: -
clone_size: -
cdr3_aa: CASSLAGGRADTQYF
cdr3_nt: TGTGCCAGCAGCTTAGCGGGGGGGCGGGCAGATACGCAGTATTTT